This T cell receptor beta chain was recorded in a study of cytomegalovirus exposure and HLA in healthy donors. 13 Jbeta primers and 60 Vbeta primers were used for the PCR. Measured with immunoSEQ multiplex PCR; TCRdb has only the in-frame clones, and not every one. Here the sample spans around 130,000 clones, just over 65% being singletons. Per the germline V gene, CDR1 is LNHDA and CDR2 is SQIVND (reference sequence). The CDR3 is made up of 13 amino acids. The V end lost 1 base, the J end lost 7 bases, and 10 bases lay between the germline ends. The chain employs TRBV19 and TRBJ1-1; D is unresolved. This sequence was found in a woman in her sixties or seventies in good health and CMV-seronegative. Material for sequencing was PBMCs. CDR3 sequence: CASSIGHGYEAFF. For the CDR3, the DNA is TGTGCCAGTAGTATAGGGCACGGGTATGAAGCTTTCTTT.